The clone carrying this T cell receptor (beta chain) was seen a few times. The data derive from a study of blood T cell repertoires in COVID-19. Overall study context: Donors in the United States, Italy and Spain gave samples during acute or convalescent COVID-19. Sources were T cells, B-cell-depleted T cells, or PBMCs; the material itself was cDNA or gDNA.

The CDR3 sequence is 16 residues long. Trimming shortened V by 3 bases and J by 0 bases, and 11 bases separated the two germline ends. The germline V gene encodes CDR1 LNHDA and CDR2 SQIVND (reference sequence). Under the authors' procedure: From reference gene primer amplification, estimates of nucleated cell counts were derived. Sequenced by immunoSEQ multiplex PCR; TCRdb stores in-frame clones only, minus some. V and J calls and clone size come straight from that table; D and trimming were deduced from the DNA. The sample yields 270,000 or so clones, 70% to 85% seen once. The rearrangement joins TRBV19 to TRBJ2-2, with a weak D call TRBD1 (6 bases). Sequenced: peripheral blood. This TCR came from a human donor with COVID-19, enrolled during active disease. The donor label of this sample is uncertain. CDR3 in DNA: TGTGCCAGTAGTATCCGAGGGGGTTCGAACACCGGGGAGCTGTTTTTT. This gives the protein CASSIRGGSNTGELFF.